The present entry profiles one TCR beta chain with its context. The antigen it binds to is not known. The library was produced with the immunoSEQ multiplex PCR assay. For the multiplex PCR, a mixture combining 60 forward primers for TCR Vbeta segments and 13 reverse primers for TCR Jbeta segments was used. A multiplex PCR assay on genomic DNA amplified the CDR3 region of rearranged TCR beta genes. On the Illumina HiSeq System, the amplified TCR beta libraries were sequenced as 87-base-pair reads. Per the authors' processing: Across the 500 to 700 repertoires, a later analysis counted roughly 77 million unique TCR beta chains, roughly 11 million of which were shared by at least two donors. Raw reads were error-corrected and collapsed into unique sequences by a nearest-neighbor algorithm in which closely related sequences were merged to remove PCR and sequencing errors. V, D and J gene segments were assigned by aligning CDR3 sequences to IMGT reference sequences. For a sequence to be retained, a match of at least six nucleotides was required to both a V gene segment and a J gene segment. A rearrangement was called productive if the CDR3 had no stop codons and remained in frame with V and J, and every other rearrangement was called non-productive. Following IMGT convention, CDR3 was defined as the stretch from the second conserved V-encoded cysteine to the conserved J-encoded phenylalanine. The earlier analysis of 500 to 650 of the donors excluded any sequence lacking an unambiguous match to a single V gene segment. An earlier analysis of just under 600 of the donors called V segments functional above 56.7% productive rearrangements and segregating when the between-donor standard deviation exceeded 5%. A statistical classification framework was built to diagnose cytomegalovirus status from the catalog of TCR beta chain sequences. V and J gene assignment, in a later analysis, came from comparing TCR nucleotide sequences with IMGT/GENE-DB human TR gene sequences. A later analysis assigned CDR3 sequences and most-parsimonious VDJ recombination scenarios with the TCRdist pipeline. In a later analysis, every TCR beta chain was defined by the combination of its CDR3 amino acid sequence and its V-gene family, and reads without a unique V-gene family were dropped. As a way to deal with suspected cross-contamination and a sequencing artifact, a later analysis dropped 640 or so nucleotide sequences that were highly shared and had low generation probability. In a later analysis, a clonal expansion index for each public chain was calculated from normalized within-repertoire ranks of inferred template counts. In a later analysis, generation probabilities were computed with a VDJ recombination model fitted to out-of-frame rearrangements, and the resulting probabilities were checked against IGoR. In a later analysis, TCR-TCR, TCR-HLA and TCR-CMV co-occurrence was scored with hypergeometric tests, and a repertoire-size bias correction was applied to TCR pairs. False discovery rates were estimated in a later analysis by permuting HLA or CMV assignments 20 times. In a later analysis, co-occurring TCRs were grouped using DBSCAN, and TCRdist sequence similarity was added for clustering within HLA-allele-positive subsets. Repertoires with fewer than 30,000 or more than 120,000 public chains, plus five repertoires with anomalous nucleotide sharing, were excluded from co-occurrence clustering. TCRdb retrieved this table from immuneACCESS and kept in-frame rearrangements only. Not all clones are present; in checked studies, unresolved V genes account for under half, and no reason is known for the remainder. V and J calls and clone size are those listed in that table; D and trimming were worked out from the DNA. This sample's clone table shows 140,000 to 150,000 clones. 0.9% to 1% of the sample rests with the top ten.

These data belong to a study of cytomegalovirus exposure and HLA in healthy donors (dated by TCRdb to 2016 to 2017). Context from the whole study: In an earlier analysis of fewer than 750 of the donors, 250 to 350 Gb of sequence data and 100 million or so unique TCR beta sequences from about 179 million T cells were reported. The genetic ancestry cluster associated with self-reported Caucasian donors included around four fifths of the approximately 410 genotyped donors. In addition to the first cohort of about 650 subjects, a separate validation cohort of 130 or so different subjects was used. In a later genetic analysis, genome-wide SNP genotypes for about 65% of the roughly 700 donors were used, and that subset was treated as a discovery cohort. Among some 400 genotyped donors of the cohort, an average of about 240,000 unique TCR beta nucleotide sequences were sequenced per donor, 15% to 20% of them non-productive. The study used immunosequencing to profile the T cell repertoires of 670 or so subjects and linked those repertoires to cytomegalovirus serostatus. An early release covering approximately 600 HLA-typed donors comprised roughly 300 gigabases of sequencing data and approximately 85 million unique TCR sequences. A later analysis re-analyzed previously published TCR beta repertoires from 650 to 800 donors and added high-resolution HLA genotyping to study TCR occurrence patterns. In the later analysis, no new phenotypic data were used to find candidate immune exposures; instead, reliance was placed on TCR beta sequences and their occurrence across donors. Roughly five DR-DQ haplotypes were handled as single units for association and clustering, since linkage in the cohort was strong. To decide whether each TCR beta V gene segment behaved as functional or pseudogenic, an earlier analysis of some 600 of the donors relied on high-throughput TCR beta sequencing. Donor age, sex, ethnicity and CMV serostatus were compiled alongside the repertoire data. The aim of the study was to test whether cataloging public T cell receptors could identify signatures of past pathogen exposure. To predict cytomegalovirus infection status, the study combined high-throughput TCR immunosequencing, statistical association of individual TCRs with disease status, and machine learning. Typing coverage differed by locus: A, B, C, DRB1 and DQB1 were typed in about 629-640 donors, DQA1 in 522, DPA1 in over 600, and DPB1 in about 450. All discovery cohort repertoires had been generated on a single sequencing platform. HLA typing included class I and class II loci at four-digit resolution.

The CDR3 runs 16 amino acids, cysteine and phenylalanine included. Only the CDR3 part of the read is kept: 48 bases, read in frame from the first base. In total, approximately 690 healthy bone marrow donors made up the cohort. Cohort members were all nominally healthy when sampled, although unrecorded immune exposures were likely present. The donor was CMV seronegative and was included in the group of a few hundred seronegative cohort members. A peripheral blood sample was collected from each donor, and TCR beta sequencing was performed on peripheral blood mononuclear cells. Genomic DNA was extracted from the blood cell samples with the Qiagen DNeasy Blood Extraction Kit. Results and caveats for the whole study, not just this receptor: Because counts were too low, about 15 rarely observed V segments, including chromosome 9 orphons, were left out of the earlier analysis of about 620 of the donors. Most TCR sequences were seen in very few donors, while some public TCRs were found in many individuals. HLA typing was unavailable for some donors at each locus, so association tests used only the typed subset. A later genetic analysis associated a missense DCLRE1C variant with V-gene and J-gene trimming of TCR beta chains, and an independent cohort replicated the association. In a later analysis, several top co-occurrence clusters were reported to appear linked to parvovirus B19, influenza, CMV and Epstein-Barr virus. A cluster of highly shared sequence variants was judged likely to be a technical artifact of the sequencing pipeline. The cohort was sequenced for TCR beta chains only, and without alpha or paired-chain data the features that could be detected were limited. Roughly uniform sequencing depth across donors was assumed in presence/absence analyses, although this assumption may not hold. A further reported finding was that TCR beta sequences accurately predicted the HLA-A and HLA-B alleles for most subjects in the first cohort. In vitro tests confirmed that a few of the cytomegalovirus-associated TCR beta chains recognize cytomegalovirus antigens. Broadly in line with IMGT annotations, most TCR beta V segments showed up in productive rearrangements about 90% or about 30% of the time in an earlier analysis of 587 of the donors. Compared with the roughly 710-donor mean, donors in an Asian-associated ancestry cluster had fewer N-insertions in productive TCRs, according to a later genetic analysis. Specific HLA alleles were associated with over 15,000 TCR beta sequences at a false discovery rate of 0.05 in a later analysis. The study listed around 160 TCR beta chains as associated with cytomegalovirus. It was suggested by the authors that the approach could potentially be generalized to other disease states and immunological phenotypes. Cytomegalovirus status was reported to be diagnosed by the classifier with high specificity and sensitivity in both the original and validation cohorts. Assigning TCR associations to individual alleles was difficult when HLA alleles, especially DR and DQ, strongly co-occurred. Correlated functional status among segregating V segments might reflect linkage disequilibrium, but an unknown experimental factor could not be ruled out. A later analysis found that TCR association rates varied across HLA loci, with DRB1 alleles showing the most associated TCRs and HLA-C alleles the fewest. In a later analysis, most CMV-associated TCR beta chains were found to appear HLA-restricted, with HLA associations seemingly driven largely by CMV exposure. Some IMGT-functional V segments, including TRBV6-2 and TRBV6-3, could not be told apart with the 87-base-pair reads, so those segments were excluded. The only immune exposure information available for the cohort was CMV serostatus. A later analysis found that HLA-associated TCR beta chains were more clonally expanded and had lower generation probabilities than equally common non-associated chains.

The chain is encoded by TRBV21-1 joined to TRBJ2-7; TRBD1 was called by the table and not checked on the DNA. TRBV21-1 constitutes a pseudogene. Sample: PBMCs. The sequence came from a male donor in good health and CMV-seronegative. CDR3 reads: CASSKERGTGGYEQYF. The DNA is as follows: TGTGCCAGCAGCAAAGAAAGAGGGACAGGGGGCTACGAGCAGTACTTC.